These T cell receptor beta chains were read from a single sample in a study of chemoradiotherapy in HPV16-positive cancers. Only in-frame clones appear in the TCRdb table, and some are missing; sequencing was by immunoSEQ multiplex PCR. Of about 30,000 clones in the sample, 91% were seen once. The sample consisted of blood, taken from a patient who underwent chemoradiotherapy. These receptors were taken from a human donor with HPV-associated anogenital cancer. Both conserved end residues are part of each CDR3. Fields, in order: CDR3 protein, CDR3 DNA, D gene, V gene, clone size, J gene. D genes are given only for firm matches. Part of the rows lack a size; the others show once, few, many or a class for expanded clones.

CDR3aa: CASSVQGIRAEAFF; CDR3nt: TGTGCCAGCAGTGTACAGGGAATTAGGGCTGAAGCTTTCTTT; d_gene: NA; v_gene: TRBV28; abundance: NA; j_gene: TRBJ1-1
CDR3aa: CASSLEGGLVIYEQYF; CDR3nt: TGTGCCAGCAGCTTAGAGGGGGGACTAGTAATCTACGAGCAGTACTTC; d_gene: TRBD2; v_gene: TRBV7-2; abundance: NA; j_gene: TRBJ2-7
CDR3aa: CAISESPAGGDNEQFF; CDR3nt: TGTGCCATCAGTGAGTCCCCTGCGGGAGGGGACAATGAGCAGTTCTTC; d_gene: TRBD2; v_gene: TRBV10-3; abundance: NA; j_gene: TRBJ2-1
CDR3aa: CASSFFAGDNGELFF; CDR3nt: TGCGCCAGCAGCTTCTTTGCGGGAGATAACGGGGAGCTGTTTTTT; d_gene: TRBD2; v_gene: TRBV5-1; abundance: once; j_gene: TRBJ2-2
CDR3aa: CASRAIRGRNTEAFF; CDR3nt: TGTGCCAGCAGGGCAATCAGGGGACGAAACACTGAAGCTTTCTTT; d_gene: NA; v_gene: TRBV2; abundance: NA; j_gene: TRBJ1-1
CDR3aa: CASRDAAGVREQFF; CDR3nt: TGTGCCAGCAGGGACGCAGCGGGAGTCCGTGAGCAGTTCTTC; d_gene: TRBD2; v_gene: TRBV28; abundance: NA; j_gene: TRBJ2-1
CDR3aa: CASSPWQSYNEQFF; CDR3nt: TGTGCCAGCTCACCATGGCAGTCCTACAATGAGCAGTTCTTC; d_gene: NA; v_gene: TRBV18; abundance: NA; j_gene: TRBJ2-1
CDR3aa: CASSLVTWVWRTEAFF; CDR3nt: TGTGCCAGCAGCTTAGTAACGTGGGTCTGGCGCACTGAAGCTTTCTTT; d_gene: NA; v_gene: TRBV7-9; abundance: medium-sized; j_gene: TRBJ1-1
CDR3aa: CASSHPKEGGTNEQFF; CDR3nt: TGCGCCAGCAGCCACCCTAAAGAGGGGGGGACCAATGAGCAGTTCTTC; d_gene: NA; v_gene: TRBV4-3; abundance: once; j_gene: TRBJ2-1
CDR3aa: CASSQVQAAGYTF; CDR3nt: TGTGCCAGCAGCCAAGTACAAGCAGCCGGCTACACCTTC; d_gene: NA; v_gene: TRBV14; abundance: NA; j_gene: TRBJ1-2
CDR3aa: CASSLGAGMEDTQYF; CDR3nt: TGCGCCAGCAGCCTCGGGGCAGGGATGGAAGATACGCAGTATTTT; d_gene: NA; v_gene: TRBV5-1; abundance: NA; j_gene: TRBJ2-3
CDR3aa: CSVERQGRETQYF; CDR3nt: TGCAGCGTTGAAAGGCAGGGGAGGGAGACCCAGTACTTC; d_gene: NA; v_gene: TRBV29-1; abundance: NA; j_gene: TRBJ2-5
CDR3aa: CATSTPPDGNTIYF; CDR3nt: TGTGCCACCAGCACCCCGCCAGACGGCAACACCATATATTTT; d_gene: NA; v_gene: TRBV15; abundance: NA; j_gene: TRBJ1-3
CDR3aa: CASSIKASTGELFF; CDR3nt: TGTGCCAGTAGTATAAAGGCGTCCACCGGGGAGCTGTTTTTT; d_gene: NA; v_gene: TRBV19; abundance: NA; j_gene: TRBJ2-2
CDR3aa: CASSGGGQGNVWYF; CDR3nt: TGTGCCAGCAGTGGGGGGGGACAGGGCAATGTATGGTACTTC; d_gene: TRBD1; v_gene: TRBV6-5; abundance: NA; j_gene: TRBJ2-7
CDR3aa: CSVESGKSTGELFF; CDR3nt: TGCAGCGTTGAAAGCGGAAAAAGCACCGGGGAGCTGTTTTTT; d_gene: NA; v_gene: TRBV29-1; abundance: NA; j_gene: TRBJ2-2
CDR3aa: CASSGGGSHEQYF; CDR3nt: TGTGCCAGCTCTGGCGGGGGGTCCCACGAGCAGTACTTC; d_gene: TRBD2; v_gene: TRBV6-5; abundance: NA; j_gene: TRBJ2-7